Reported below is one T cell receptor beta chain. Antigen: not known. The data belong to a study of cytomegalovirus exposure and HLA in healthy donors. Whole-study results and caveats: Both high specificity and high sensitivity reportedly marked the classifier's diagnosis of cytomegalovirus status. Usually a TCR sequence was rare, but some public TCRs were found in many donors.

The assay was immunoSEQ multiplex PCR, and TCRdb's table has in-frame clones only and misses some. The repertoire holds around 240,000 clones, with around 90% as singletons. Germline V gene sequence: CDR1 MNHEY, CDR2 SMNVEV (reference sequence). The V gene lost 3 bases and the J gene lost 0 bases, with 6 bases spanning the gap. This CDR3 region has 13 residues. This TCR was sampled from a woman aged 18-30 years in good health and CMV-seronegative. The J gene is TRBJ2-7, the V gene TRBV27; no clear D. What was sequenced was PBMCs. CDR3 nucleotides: TGTGCCAGCAGTTTCCAGGACTCCTACGAGCAGTACTTC. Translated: CASSFQDSYEQYF.